What follows are 9 T cell receptor beta chains derived from one specimen sequenced in a study of T cell clonotyping in hematopoietic cell transplantation. Time point reported: recipient sample about 28 days before transplant, after cytoreduction. This table comes from immunoSEQ multiplex PCR, and its TCRdb copy is limited to in-frame clones, with some not included. The sample contains approximately 11,000 clones, more than 90% of which appear only once. The sample here was peripheral blood mononuclear cells, taken before stem cell transplant. Receptors were obtained from a woman aged 40-49 years with acute myeloid leukemia. Some clones in this sample may be carry-over from other donors' samples.

The chain joins TRBV18 to TRBJ2-7, with D hard to call. V lost 0 bases to trimming and J lost 1 base, with 7 bases between them. Germline CDR1 is KGHSH and CDR2 is LQKENI. The CDR3 sequence is 14 residues long. The CDR3: CASSPPTSSYEQYF. CDR3 sequence (DNA): TGTGCCAGCTCACCACCGACGAGTTCCTACGAGCAGTACTTC.

J is TRBJ1-2 and V is TRBV7-3, with a weak D call TRBD1 (6 bases). The CDR3 contains 17 residues. V was trimmed by 0 bases and J by 6 bases, leaving 20 bases between them. CDR1 and CDR2 (germline): SGHTA, FQGTGA. Here the CDR3 reads CASSLTPVTGRRDGYTF. The DNA for the CDR3 is TGTGCCAGCAGCTTAACACCGGTGACAGGCAGGAGAGATGGCTACACCTTC.

The CDR3 DNA follows: TGTGCCAGCACCCCTCCAGAAAGGAACCACTATGGCTACACCTTC. This translates into CASTPPERNHYGYTF. The chain uses TRBV7-9 and TRBJ1-2; no clear D. The germline CDR1 and CDR2 sequences are SEHNR and FQNEAQ (reference sequence). The CDR3 contains 15 residues. Between the trimmed V and J ends, which lost 7 bases and 3 bases, there was a span of 18 bases.

The CDR3 DNA is TGTGCCAGCAGCTTCCTACTAGCTGGGGATACGCAGTATTTT. Translated, it gives CASSFLLAGDTQYF. The chain uses TRBV7-9 and TRBJ2-3, with a possible D match to TRBD2 (6 bases). Germline values: CDR1 SEHNR, CDR2 FQNEAQ (reference sequence). The germline V and J ends were trimmed by 3 bases and 6 bases, with 13 bases remaining between them. The CDR3 covers 14 residues.

In its sample, this clone was seen once. The chain recombines TRBV19 with TRBJ2-2; a weak D match, TRBD2 (6 bases). The germline V gene encodes CDR1 LNHDA and CDR2 SQIVND (reference sequence). This CDR3 region has 20 residues. V lost 3 bases, J lost 6 bases, and 29 bases lay in between. CDR3 in DNA: TGTGCCAGTAGTATTATAGGTCACCTCGGCGGGACCGGCAGCCCCGGGGAGCTGTTTTTT. This translates into CASSIIGHLGGTGSPGELFF.

The CDR3: CASSETGSYEQYF. CDR3 coding DNA: TGTGCCAGCAGCGAGACTGGGTCCTACGAGCAGTACTTC. The chain joins TRBV5-4 to TRBJ2-7; D remains unclear. The CDR3 loop spans 13 amino acids. Per germline, CDR1 SGHNT and CDR2 YYREEE (reference sequence). Trimming took off 4 bases at V and 1 base at J, with 9 bases between the two ends. Drawing the rest from reference TRBV5-4 and TRBJ2-7, the complete variable domain is ETGVTQSPTHLIKTRGQQVTLRCSSQSGHNTVSWYQQALGQGPQFIFQYYREEENGRGNFPPRFSGLQFPNYSSELNVNALELDDSALYLCASSETGSYEQYFGPGTRLTVT.

This clone is a singleton in its sample. V is TRBV5-8 and J is TRBJ1-4, with TRBD1 matching 8 bases. J lost 4 bases, V lost 4 bases, and 9 bases had no gene match. Germline V lookup: CDR1 SGHTS, CDR2 YDEGEE. CDR3 size: 16 residues. DNA for the CDR3: TGTGCCAGCAGCCAACGGACAGGGTGGGTTAATGAAAAACTGTTTTTT. It translates to CASSQRTGWVNEKLFF.

As to this clone: Distinct nucleotide sequences in the sample also encode this CDR3. The V and J genes are TRBV5-1 and TRBJ1-1; D is ambiguous. The CDR3 is 14 amino acids. Germline-derived CDR1 and CDR2 are SGHRS and YFSETQ. V dropped 0 bases and J dropped 3 bases, with 9 bases sitting between them. CDR3 protein: CASSLAGGYTEAFF. Here the CDR3 DNA reads TGCGCCAGCAGCTTGGCCGGAGGTTACACTGAAGCTTTCTTT.

The chain recombines TRBV5-1 with TRBJ1-2, with 7 nucleotides matching TRBD1. This CDR3 is 14 amino acids long. Germline CDR1 is SGHRS and CDR2 is YFSETQ. Trimming removed 3 bases from V and 3 bases from J; junction bases left unmatched: 5. Here the CDR3 reads CASSSGDSYYGYTF. The CDR3, as DNA: TGCGCCAGCAGCTCCGGGGACAGCTACTATGGCTACACCTTC.